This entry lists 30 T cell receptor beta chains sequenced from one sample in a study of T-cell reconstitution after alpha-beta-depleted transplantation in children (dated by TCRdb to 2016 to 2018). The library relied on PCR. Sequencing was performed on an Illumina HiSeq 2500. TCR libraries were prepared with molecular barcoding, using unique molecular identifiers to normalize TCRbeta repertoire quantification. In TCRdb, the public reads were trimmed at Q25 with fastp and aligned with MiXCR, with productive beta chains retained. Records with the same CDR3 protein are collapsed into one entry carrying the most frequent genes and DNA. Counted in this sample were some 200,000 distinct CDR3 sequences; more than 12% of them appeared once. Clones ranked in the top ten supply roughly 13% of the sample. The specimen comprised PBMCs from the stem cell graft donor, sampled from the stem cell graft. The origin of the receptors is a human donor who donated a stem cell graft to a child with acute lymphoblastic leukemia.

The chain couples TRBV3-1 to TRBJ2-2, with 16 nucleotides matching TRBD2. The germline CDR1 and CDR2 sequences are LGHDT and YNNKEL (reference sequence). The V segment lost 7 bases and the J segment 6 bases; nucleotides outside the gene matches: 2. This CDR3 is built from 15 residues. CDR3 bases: TGTGCCAGCACCGGGACTAGCGGGAGGGCCGGGGAGCTGTTTTTT. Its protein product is CASTGTSGRAGELFF.

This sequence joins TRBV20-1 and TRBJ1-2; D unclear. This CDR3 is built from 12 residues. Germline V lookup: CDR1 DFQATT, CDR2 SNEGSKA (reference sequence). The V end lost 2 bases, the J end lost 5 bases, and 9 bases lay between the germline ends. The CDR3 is CSARSRAYGYTF. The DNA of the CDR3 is TGCAGTGCTAGATCCAGAGCGTATGGCTACACCTTC.

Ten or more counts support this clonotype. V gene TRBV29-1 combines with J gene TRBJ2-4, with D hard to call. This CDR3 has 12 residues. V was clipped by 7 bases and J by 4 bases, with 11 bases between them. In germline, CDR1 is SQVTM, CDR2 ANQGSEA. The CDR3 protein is CSAYGGKNIQYF. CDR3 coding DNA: TGCAGCGCCTACGGTGGGAAAAACATTCAGTACTTC. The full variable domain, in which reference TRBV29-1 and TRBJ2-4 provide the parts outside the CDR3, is SAVISQKPSRDICQRGTSLTIQCQVDSQVTMMFWYRQQPGQSLTLIATANQGSEATYESGFVIDKFPISRPNLTFSTLTVSNMSPEDSSIYLCSAYGGKNIQYFGAGTRLSVL.

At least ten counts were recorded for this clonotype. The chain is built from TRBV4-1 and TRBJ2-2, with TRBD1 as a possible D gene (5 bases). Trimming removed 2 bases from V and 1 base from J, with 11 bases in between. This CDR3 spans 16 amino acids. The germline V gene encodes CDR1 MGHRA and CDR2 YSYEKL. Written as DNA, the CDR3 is TGCGCCAGCAGCCAACTCGAAACAGGGAACACCGGGGAGCTGTTTTTT. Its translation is CASSQLETGNTGELFF.

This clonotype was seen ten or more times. CDR3 coding DNA: TGTGCCACCAGTGATTCACAGAAGGCCGGGGAGCTGTTTTTT. Its translation is CATSDSQKAGELFF. The genes are TRBV24-1 and TRBJ2-2; D remains ambiguous. The length of the CDR3 is 14 residues. V was shortened by 2 bases and J by 6 bases, with 9 bases between the two germline ends. Germline V gives CDR1 KGHDR, CDR2 SFDVKD.

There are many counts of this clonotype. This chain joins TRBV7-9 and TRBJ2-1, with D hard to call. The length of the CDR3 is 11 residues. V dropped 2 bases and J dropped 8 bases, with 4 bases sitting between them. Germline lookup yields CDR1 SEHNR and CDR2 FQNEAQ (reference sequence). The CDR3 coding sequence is TGTGCCAGCAGCTTATCCGATGAGCAGTTCTTC. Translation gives CASSLSDEQFF.

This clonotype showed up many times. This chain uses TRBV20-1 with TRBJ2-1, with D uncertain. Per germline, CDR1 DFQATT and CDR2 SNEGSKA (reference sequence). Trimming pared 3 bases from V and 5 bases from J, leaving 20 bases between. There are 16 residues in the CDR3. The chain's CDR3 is CSARRTLTSRDNEQFF. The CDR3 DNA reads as TGCAGTGCTAGGAGAACTTTGACCTCGAGAGACAATGAGCAGTTCTTC.

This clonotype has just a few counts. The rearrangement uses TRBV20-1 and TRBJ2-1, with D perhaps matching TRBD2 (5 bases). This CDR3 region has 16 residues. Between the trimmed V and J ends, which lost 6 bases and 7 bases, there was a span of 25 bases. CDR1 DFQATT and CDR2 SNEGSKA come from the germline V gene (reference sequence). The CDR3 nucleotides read TGCAGTGCCCCTCGGGGTCGAGTAGGACCTTGGAATGAGCAGTTCTTC. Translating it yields CSAPRGRVGPWNEQFF.

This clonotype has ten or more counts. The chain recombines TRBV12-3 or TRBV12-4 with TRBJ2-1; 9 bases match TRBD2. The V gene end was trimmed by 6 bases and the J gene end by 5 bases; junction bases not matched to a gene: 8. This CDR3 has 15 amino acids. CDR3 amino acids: CASRLGASGNNEQFF. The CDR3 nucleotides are TGTGCCAGCAGACTTGGGGCTAGCGGGAACAATGAGCAGTTCTTC.

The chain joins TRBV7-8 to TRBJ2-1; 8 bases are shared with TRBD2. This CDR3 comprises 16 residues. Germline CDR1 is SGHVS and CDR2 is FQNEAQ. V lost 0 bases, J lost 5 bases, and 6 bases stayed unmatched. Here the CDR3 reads CASSLARLARNNEQFF. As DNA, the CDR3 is TGTGCCAGCAGCTTAGCCCGACTAGCGAGAAACAATGAGCAGTTCTTC.

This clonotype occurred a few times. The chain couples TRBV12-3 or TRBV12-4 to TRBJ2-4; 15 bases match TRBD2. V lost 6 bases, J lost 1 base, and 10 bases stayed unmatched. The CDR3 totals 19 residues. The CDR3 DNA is TGTGCCAGCAGCCCTAGGACTAGCGGGAGGGCCATGGCCAAAAACATTCAGTACTTC. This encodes CASSPRTSGRAMAKNIQYF.

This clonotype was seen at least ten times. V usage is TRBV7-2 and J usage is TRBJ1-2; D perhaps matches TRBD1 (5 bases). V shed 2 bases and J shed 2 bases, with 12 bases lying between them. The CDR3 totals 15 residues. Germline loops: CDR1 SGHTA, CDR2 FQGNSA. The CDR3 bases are TGTGCCAGCAGCTTACCCGGGGGAGAGAACTATGGCTACACCTTC. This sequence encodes CASSLPGGENYGYTF.

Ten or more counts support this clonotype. DNA of the CDR3: TGTGCCAGCAGCCAAGATCTCGGGGACAGGGAAAAGTACTTC. Its protein product is CASSQDLGDREKYF. J is TRBJ2-7 and V is TRBV14; 9 nucleotides agree with TRBD1. The CDR3 extends over 14 amino acids. Germline-derived CDR1 and CDR2 are SGHDN and FVKESK. The J segment lost 11 bases and the V segment lost 0 bases, leaving 8 bases of the junction unmatched.

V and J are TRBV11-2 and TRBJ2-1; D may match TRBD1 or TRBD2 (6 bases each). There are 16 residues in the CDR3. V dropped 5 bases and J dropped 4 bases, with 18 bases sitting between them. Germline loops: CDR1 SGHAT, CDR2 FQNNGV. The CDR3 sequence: CASSPVQGGQYNEQFF. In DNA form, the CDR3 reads TGTGCCAGCAGCCCCGTTCAAGGGGGGCAATACAATGAGCAGTTCTTC. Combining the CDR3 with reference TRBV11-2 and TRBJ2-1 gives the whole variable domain EAGVAQSPRYKIIEKRQSVAFWCNPISGHATLYWYQQILGQGPKLLIQFQNNGVVDDSQLPKDRFSAERLKGVDSTLKIQPAKLEDSAVYLCASSPVQGGQYNEQFFGPGTRLTVL.

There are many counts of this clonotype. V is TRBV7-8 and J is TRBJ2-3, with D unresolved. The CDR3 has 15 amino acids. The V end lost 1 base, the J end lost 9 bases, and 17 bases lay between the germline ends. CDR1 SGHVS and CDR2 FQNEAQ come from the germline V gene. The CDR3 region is CASSLEAGTASTQYF. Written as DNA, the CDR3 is TGTGCCAGCAGCTTAGAGGCAGGCACCGCATCCACGCAGTATTTT.

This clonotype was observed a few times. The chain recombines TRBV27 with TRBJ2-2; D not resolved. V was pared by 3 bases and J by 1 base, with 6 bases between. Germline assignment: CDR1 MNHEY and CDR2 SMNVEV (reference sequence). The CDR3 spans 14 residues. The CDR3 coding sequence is TGTGCCAGCAGTTTCGGCAGGAACACCGGGGAGCTGTTTTTT. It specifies CASSFGRNTGELFF.

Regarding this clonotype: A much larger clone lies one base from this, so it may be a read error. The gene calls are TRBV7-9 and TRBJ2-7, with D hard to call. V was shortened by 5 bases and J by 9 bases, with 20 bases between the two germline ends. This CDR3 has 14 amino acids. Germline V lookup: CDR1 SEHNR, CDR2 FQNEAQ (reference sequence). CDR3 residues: CASSPWTERNGQYF. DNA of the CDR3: TGTGCCAGCAGCCCGTGGACCGAGAGGAACGGGCAGTACTTC.

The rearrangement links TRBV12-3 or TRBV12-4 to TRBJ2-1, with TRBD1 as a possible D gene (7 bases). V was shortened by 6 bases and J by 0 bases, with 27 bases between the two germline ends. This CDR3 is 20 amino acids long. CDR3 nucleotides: TGTGCCAGCAGCTCTTACAGGGGAAGGGGACGGGAGTACTCCTACAATGAGCAGTTCTTC. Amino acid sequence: CASSSYRGRGREYSYNEQFF.

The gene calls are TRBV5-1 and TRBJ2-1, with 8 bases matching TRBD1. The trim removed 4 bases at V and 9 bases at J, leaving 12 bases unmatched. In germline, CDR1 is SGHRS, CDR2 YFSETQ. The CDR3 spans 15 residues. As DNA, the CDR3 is TGCGCCAGCAGCCAAGGGACAGGAGCTCGGGGTGAGCAGTTCTTC. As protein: CASSQGTGARGEQFF.

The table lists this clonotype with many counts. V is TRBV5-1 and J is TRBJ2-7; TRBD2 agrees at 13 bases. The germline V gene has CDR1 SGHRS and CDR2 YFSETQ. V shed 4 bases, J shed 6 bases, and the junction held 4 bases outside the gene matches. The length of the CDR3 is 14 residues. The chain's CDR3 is CASSPGLAGVEQYF. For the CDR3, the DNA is TGCGCCAGCAGCCCCGGACTAGCGGGAGTCGAGCAGTACTTC.

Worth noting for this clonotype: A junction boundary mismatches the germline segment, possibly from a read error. This chain's CDR3 is CAISLAGGGQAPGTDTQYF. The CDR3 nucleotides are TGTGCCATCAGTTTAGCGGGGGGAGGGCAGGCGCCGGGTACAGATACGCAGTATTTT. The V and J genes are TRBV12-3 or TRBV12-4 and TRBJ2-3; 10 nucleotides align to TRBD2. This CDR3 spans 19 amino acids.

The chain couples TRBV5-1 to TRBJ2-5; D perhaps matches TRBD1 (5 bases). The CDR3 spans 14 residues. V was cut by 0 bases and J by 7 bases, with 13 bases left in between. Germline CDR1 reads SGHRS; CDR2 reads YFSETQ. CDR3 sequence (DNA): TGCGCCAGCAGCTTGGGGCAGGGATGGTTGACCCAGTACTTC. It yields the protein CASSLGQGWLTQYF.

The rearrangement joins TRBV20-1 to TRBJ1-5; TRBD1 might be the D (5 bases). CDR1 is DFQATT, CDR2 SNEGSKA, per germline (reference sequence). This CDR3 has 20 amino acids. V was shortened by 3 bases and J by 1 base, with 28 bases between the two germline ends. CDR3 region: CSASYELGQGATESNQPQHF. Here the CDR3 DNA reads TGCAGTGCTAGTTACGAATTGGGGCAGGGCGCGACGGAAAGCAATCAGCCCCAGCATTTT.

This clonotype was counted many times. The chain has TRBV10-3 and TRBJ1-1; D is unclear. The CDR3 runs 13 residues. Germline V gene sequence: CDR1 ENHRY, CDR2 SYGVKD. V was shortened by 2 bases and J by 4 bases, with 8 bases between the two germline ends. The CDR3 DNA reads TGTGCCATCAGTGAGGAAGTGGGCACTGAAGCTTTCTTT. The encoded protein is CAISEEVGTEAFF.

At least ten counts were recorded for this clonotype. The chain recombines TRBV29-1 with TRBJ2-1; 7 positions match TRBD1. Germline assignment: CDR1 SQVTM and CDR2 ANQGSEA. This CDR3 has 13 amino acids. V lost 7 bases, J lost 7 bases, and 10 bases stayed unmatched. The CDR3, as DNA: TGCAGCGCCCGACAGGGAGATAGAAATGAGCAGTTCTTC. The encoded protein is CSARQGDRNEQFF.

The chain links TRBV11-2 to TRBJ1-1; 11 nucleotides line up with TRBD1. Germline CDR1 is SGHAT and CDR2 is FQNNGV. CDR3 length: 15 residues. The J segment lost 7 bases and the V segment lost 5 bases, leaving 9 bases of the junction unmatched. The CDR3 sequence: CASSPWTGGDNEAFF. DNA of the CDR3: TGTGCCAGCAGCCCCTGGACAGGGGGCGATAATGAAGCTTTCTTT.

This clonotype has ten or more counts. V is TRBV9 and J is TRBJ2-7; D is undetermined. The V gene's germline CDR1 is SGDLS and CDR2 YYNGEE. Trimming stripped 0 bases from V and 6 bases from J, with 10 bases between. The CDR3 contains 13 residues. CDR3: CASSVEPGFEQYF. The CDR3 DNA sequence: TGTGCCAGCAGCGTAGAACCCGGGTTCGAGCAGTACTTC.

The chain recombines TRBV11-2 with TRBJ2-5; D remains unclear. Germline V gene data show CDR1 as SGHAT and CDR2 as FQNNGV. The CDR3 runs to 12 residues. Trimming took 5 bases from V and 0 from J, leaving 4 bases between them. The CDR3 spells CASSPDQETQYF. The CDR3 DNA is TGTGCCAGCAGCCCAGACCAAGAGACCCAGTACTTC.

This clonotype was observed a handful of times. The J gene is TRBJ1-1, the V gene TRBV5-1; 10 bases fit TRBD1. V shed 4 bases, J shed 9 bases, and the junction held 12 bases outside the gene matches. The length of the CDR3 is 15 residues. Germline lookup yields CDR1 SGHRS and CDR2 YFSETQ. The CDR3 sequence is CASSTLSGTGDQAFF. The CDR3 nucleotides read TGCGCCAGCAGCACCCTTTCCGGGACAGGGGATCAAGCTTTCTTT.

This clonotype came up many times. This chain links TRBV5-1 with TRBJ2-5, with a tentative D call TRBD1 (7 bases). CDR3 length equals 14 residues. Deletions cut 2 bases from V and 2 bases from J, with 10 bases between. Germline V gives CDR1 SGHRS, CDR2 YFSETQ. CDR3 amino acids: CASSFGGQQETQYF. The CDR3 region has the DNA TGCGCCAGCAGCTTCGGGGGACAGCAAGAGACCCAGTACTTC.